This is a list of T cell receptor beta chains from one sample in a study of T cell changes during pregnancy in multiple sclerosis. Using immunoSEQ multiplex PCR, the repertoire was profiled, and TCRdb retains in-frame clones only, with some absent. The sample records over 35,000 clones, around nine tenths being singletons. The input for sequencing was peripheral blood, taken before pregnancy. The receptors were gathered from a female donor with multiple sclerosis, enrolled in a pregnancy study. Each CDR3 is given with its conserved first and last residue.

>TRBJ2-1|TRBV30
CAWSVLDSYNEQFF
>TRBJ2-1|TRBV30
CAWVLAEGEQFF
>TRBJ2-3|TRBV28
CASSWGQAIADTQYF
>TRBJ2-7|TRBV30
CASTSGGHEQYF
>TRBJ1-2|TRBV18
CATSEGADYGYTF
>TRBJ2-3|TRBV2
CASSGLLAGTSTDTQYF
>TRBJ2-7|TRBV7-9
CASSLAGLAGTYEQYF
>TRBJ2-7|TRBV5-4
CASSASGRATIWEQYF
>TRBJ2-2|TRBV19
CASSRVAGDTGELFF
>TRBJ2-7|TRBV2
CASEGQGFTEQYF
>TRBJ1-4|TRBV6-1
CASGAGGGEKLFF
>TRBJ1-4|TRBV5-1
CASSLEGVGEKLFF
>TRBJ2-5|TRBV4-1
CASSQDVEDLTQYF
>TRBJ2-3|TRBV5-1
CASSPEGGRGTDTQYF
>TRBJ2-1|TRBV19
CASSLRTSWNEQFF
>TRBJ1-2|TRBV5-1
CASSLGAEVVYGYTF
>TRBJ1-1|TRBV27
CASRTGGRSEAFF
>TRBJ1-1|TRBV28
CASNRGPNTEAFF
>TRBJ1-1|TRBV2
CASSGQGGHLQAFF
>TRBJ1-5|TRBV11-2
CASSLGGGGQPQHF
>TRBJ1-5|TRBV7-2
CASSTGQGNQPQHF
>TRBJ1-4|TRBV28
CASSSHTRVGEKLFF
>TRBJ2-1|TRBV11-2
CASSLVRGNEQFF
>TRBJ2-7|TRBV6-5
CASSYSEGGDEQYF
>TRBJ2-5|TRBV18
CASSPGQTSVQETQYF
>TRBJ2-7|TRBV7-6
CASSLAPLLAGYEQYF
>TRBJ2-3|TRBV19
CATGGRGITDTQYF
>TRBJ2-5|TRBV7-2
CASSIPRPGGPTQETQYF
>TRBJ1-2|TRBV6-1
CASSEQPTGGVYGYTF
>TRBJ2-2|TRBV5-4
CASSPGTRGANTGELFF
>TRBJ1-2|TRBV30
CAWSRTVGYTF
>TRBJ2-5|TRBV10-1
CASSAAGSETQYF
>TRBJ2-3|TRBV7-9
CASSLDREGDTQYF
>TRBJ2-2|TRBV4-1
CASSQAGTSGSIGELFF
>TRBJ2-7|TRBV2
CASSEGQGGPYEQYF
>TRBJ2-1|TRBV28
CASSSPLADYNEQFF
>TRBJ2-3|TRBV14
CASSQVRVDTQYF
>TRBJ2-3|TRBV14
CASSQDRALAGEVPPDTQYF
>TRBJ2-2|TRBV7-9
CASRSQGGAAGELFF
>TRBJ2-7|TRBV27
CASRVLAGEPEQYF
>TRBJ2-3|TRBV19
CASSMGQDTDTQYF
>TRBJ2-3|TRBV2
CASRPPGLYTDTQYF
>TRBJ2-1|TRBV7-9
CASSLEGGSEQFF
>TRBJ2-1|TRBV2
CASGTGTSVNGPYNEQFF
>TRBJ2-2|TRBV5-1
CASSFTGGTGELFF
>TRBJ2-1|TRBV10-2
CASNRGLEQFF
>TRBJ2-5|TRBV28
CASSLGGEGRTQYF
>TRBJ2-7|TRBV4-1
CASSQGLAGYEQYF
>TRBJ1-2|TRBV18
CASSPPDSYGYTF